One sample yielded the 21 T cell receptor beta chains listed below, sequenced in a study of OX40 agonist ivuxolimab in advanced cancers. The table came from immunoSEQ multiplex PCR; TCRdb's copy has only in-frame clones and leaves some out. Of more than 95,000 clones in the sample, roughly 94% were seen once. The starting material was CD4+ or CD8+ T cells sorted from blood, obtained in a trial of the OX40 agonist ivuxolimab. These receptors all come from an adult with an advanced solid tumor such as melanoma, head and neck, liver or kidney cancer.

This sequence joins TRBV6-6 and TRBJ2-2; TRBD1 matches at 7 bases. The trim removed 4 bases at V and 0 bases at J, leaving 5 bases unmatched. The CDR3 covers 16 residues. Per the germline V gene, CDR1 is MNHNY and CDR2 is SVGAGI (reference sequence). CDR3 nucleotide sequence: TGTGCCAGCAGTTGGACAGGCACCTCGAACACCGGGGAGCTGTTTTTT. Its protein is CASSWTGTSNTGELFF.

The chain has TRBV4-3 and TRBJ1-1, with D possibly being TRBD1 (5 bases). This CDR3 is built from 15 residues. Germline-derived CDR1 and CDR2 are LGHNA and YSLEER. Trimming shortened V by 0 bases and J by 6 bases, and 14 bases separated the two germline ends. The CDR3 DNA reads TGCGCCAGCAGCCAAGATGGTCAGGGTGGGGCTGAAGCTTTCTTT. This sequence encodes CASSQDGQGGAEAFF.

The rearrangement links TRBV6-5 to TRBJ2-7; no firm D call. V was cut by 0 bases and J by 7 bases, with 13 bases left in between. The germline CDR1 and CDR2 sequences are MNHEY and SVGAGI. CDR3 length: 14 residues. The CDR3 spells CASSYSPTLPEQYF. The CDR3, as DNA: TGTGCCAGCAGTTACTCCCCCACTTTACCTGAGCAGTACTTC.

The chain couples TRBV19 to TRBJ1-5; 8 bases fit TRBD1. The CDR3 totals 16 residues. From germline, CDR1 is LNHDA and CDR2 SQIVND (reference sequence). J was trimmed by 6 bases and V by 2 bases; bases with no gene match: 9. The CDR3 nucleotides are TGTGCCAGTAGTATACAGGGGGCAGCTTTATCTCAGCCCCAGCATTTT. Protein sequence: CASSIQGAALSQPQHF.

This chain joins TRBV18 and TRBJ1-1, with 12 nucleotides matching TRBD1. CDR3 length: 17 amino acids. Germline CDR1 is KGHSH and CDR2 is LQKENI. J was trimmed by 4 bases and V by 4 bases; bases with no gene match: 10. The CDR3 DNA reads TGTGCCAGCTCACAATCCGGGACAGGGGGCGGCGGCACTGAAGCTTTCTTT. Translated: CASSQSGTGGGGTEAFF.

The CDR3 spells CASSLARPIRSGNTIYF. In nucleotides, the CDR3 is TGTGCCAGCAGCTTAGCGAGGCCAATCCGCTCTGGAAACACCATATATTTT. This chain uses TRBV7-8 with TRBJ1-3, with D uncertain. The CDR3 has 17 residues. Germline-derived CDR1 and CDR2 are SGHVS and FQNEAQ. The germline V and J ends were trimmed by 0 bases and 0 bases, with 12 bases remaining between them.

This chain links TRBV6-1 with TRBJ1-1; tentatively, D is TRBD1 (5 bases). The V gene lost 8 bases and the J gene lost 1 base, with 14 bases spanning the gap. CDR1 is MNHNS and CDR2 is SASEGT in the germline V gene. This CDR3 contains 14 residues. CDR3 coding DNA: TGTGCCAGCGGATGGCGGGGGGAGAACACTGAAGCTTTCTTT. Translating it yields CASGWRGENTEAFF.

The table lists this clone with a count of one. This rearrangement joins TRBV19 to TRBJ1-1, with a tentative D call TRBD1 (5 bases). The V gene's germline CDR1 is LNHDA and CDR2 SQIVND (reference sequence). The CDR3 sequence is 14 residues long. The V and J ends lost 5 bases and 6 bases respectively, with 16 bases between them. The CDR3 DNA follows: TGTGCCAGTAGTCCCCTCCAACAGGCTGCTGAAGCTTTCTTT. This gives the protein CASSPLQQAAEAFF.

This clone was observed a single time. This sequence joins TRBV5-6 and TRBJ2-5; D unclear. Trimming left V 0 bases short and J 1 base short, with 4 bases between. There are 13 residues in the CDR3. Germline CDR1 is SGHDT and CDR2 is YYEEEE. The chain's CDR3 is CASSLVGQETQYF. DNA for the CDR3: TGTGCCAGCAGCTTGGTGGGCCAAGAGACCCAGTACTTC.

The chain recombines TRBV18 with TRBJ2-3; 9 nucleotides line up with TRBD1. The V segment lost 3 bases and the J segment 5 bases; nucleotides outside the gene matches: 9. The germline gives CDR1 KGHSH, CDR2 LQKENI. The CDR3 totals 16 residues. CDR3 in DNA: TGTGCCAGCTCACCCCCCGGGACAGGGCGCGGAGATACGCAGTATTTT. This sequence encodes CASSPPGTGRGDTQYF.

The CDR3, as DNA: TGTGCCAGCAGAGCAGGGGGCCGAACTGAAGCTTTCTTT. It translates to CASRAGGRTEAFF. This chain links TRBV6-5 with TRBJ1-1; 8 bases match TRBD1. CDR1 and CDR2 (germline): MNHEY, SVGAGI. The CDR3 spans 13 residues. Unmatched junction bases numbered 5, after V lost 6 bases and J lost 5 bases.

The chain carries TRBV2 and TRBJ2-5; D possibly uses TRBD1 or TRBD2 (7 bases each). V lost 10 bases and J 1 base, leaving 16 bases between the germline ends. Germline V gene lookup returns CDR1 SNHLY and CDR2 FYNNEI. The CDR3 totals 14 residues. The CDR3 DNA follows: TGTGCCATGGCCCAGGGGGGGCCCCAAGAGACCCAGTACTTC. This sequence encodes CAMAQGGPQETQYF.

The J gene is TRBJ2-3, the V gene TRBV7-7; TRBD2 matches 7 bases. Germline V gene lookup returns CDR1 SSHAT and CDR2 FNYEAQ (reference sequence). Trimming at V came to 5 bases and at J to 1 base, leaving 6 bases not matched to a gene. CDR3 length: 15 amino acids. The CDR3 protein is CASSLGLLRTDTQYF. The CDR3 DNA follows: TGTGCCAGCAGCCTGGGACTACTCCGCACAGATACGCAGTATTTT.

J is TRBJ1-4 and V is TRBV30, with 8 nucleotides matching TRBD1. The CDR3 is made up of 14 amino acids. V shed 1 base, J shed 7 bases, and the junction held 5 bases outside the gene matches. Germline values: CDR1 GTSNPN, CDR2 SVGIG (reference sequence). In nucleotides, the CDR3 is TGTGCCTGGAGTGGGACAGGGTCAGGTGAAAAACTGTTTTTT. It specifies CAWSGTGSGEKLFF.

In DNA, the CDR3 is TGTGCCAGCAGCTTGGGGGGGCTCCCTGAAGCTTTCTTT. This translates into CASSLGGLPEAFF. V gene TRBV5-4 combines with J gene TRBJ1-1, with a possible D match to TRBD1 (6 bases). CDR3 length equals 13 residues. Trimming pared 0 bases from V and 6 bases from J, leaving 9 bases between. Germline CDR1 reads SGHNT; CDR2 reads YYREEE (reference sequence).

A remark on this clone: The identical CDR3 is also encoded by other nucleotide sequences in the sample. The rearrangement links TRBV18 to TRBJ2-5; the D is unclear. CDR1 KGHSH and CDR2 LQKENI come from the germline V gene. Trimming took off 5 bases at V and 2 bases at J, with 3 bases between the two ends. The CDR3 totals 11 residues. CDR3 loop: CASSFQETQYF. CDR3 DNA: TGTGCCAGCTCATTTCAAGAGACCCAGTACTTC. Supplemented by reference TRBV18 and TRBJ2-5, the full variable domain reads NAGVMQNPRHLVRRRGQEARLRCSPMKGHSHVYWYRQLPEEGLKFMVYLQKENIIDESGMPKERFSAEFPKEGPSILRIQQVVRGDSAAYFCASSFQETQYFGPGTRLLVL.

As DNA, the CDR3 is TGCAGTGCTTCGACAGGGGTCGAGCAGTACTTC. Encoded protein: CSASTGVEQYF. The chain couples TRBV20-1 to TRBJ2-7; 8 nucleotides agree with TRBD1. V lost 5 bases and J lost 6; bases outside the gene matches: 3. Germline CDR1 is DFQATT and CDR2 is SNEGSKA (reference sequence). The CDR3 length is 11 residues.

The J gene is TRBJ2-7, the V gene TRBV5-1; D tentatively reads TRBD1 or TRBD2 (6 bases each). Germline assignment: CDR1 SGHRS and CDR2 YFSETQ. Trimming took 8 bases from V and 9 from J, leaving 12 bases between them. This CDR3 has 10 residues. CDR3 nucleotides: TGCGCCAGGACCAGGGGAGGGCAGTACTTC. Encoded protein: CARTRGGQYF.

The chain employs TRBV6-1 and TRBJ2-7; 10 bases are a match to TRBD1. This CDR3 region has 18 residues. The V gene's germline CDR1 is MNHNS and CDR2 SASEGT. The V and J ends lost 3 bases and 1 base, in that order; junction bases with no gene match: 12. CDR3 in DNA: TGTGCCAGCAGTGACCCCCTGGTAGGGGACAGGGGATCCTACGAGCAGTACTTC. It yields the protein CASSDPLVGDRGSYEQYF.

To note about this clone: Sequence at one end of the junction differs from germline and may be a read error. This chain connects TRBV5-4 to TRBJ2-2, with a weak D call TRBD1 (6 bases). The CDR3 sequence is 18 residues long. Germline V gene data show CDR1 as SGHNT and CDR2 as YYREEE (reference sequence). CDR3 DNA: TGCGCCAGCAGCCAAGATATGGCAGGGGCCGCGAACACCGGGGAGCTGTTTTTT. Protein product: CASSQDMAGAANTGELFF.

The V call is TRBV5-1, the J call TRBJ2-2, with unresolved D. The CDR3 runs to 17 residues. Per the germline V gene, CDR1 is SGHRS and CDR2 is YFSETQ. V was clipped by 0 bases and J by 0 bases, with 12 bases between them. CDR3 nucleotide sequence: TGCGCCAGCAGCTTGGCGTATGGCGGTGCGAACACCGGGGAGCTGTTTTTT. This sequence encodes CASSLAYGGANTGELFF.